Listed below are T cell receptor beta chains from one sample, sequenced in a study of blood T cell repertoires in COVID-19. The assay was immunoSEQ multiplex PCR, and TCRdb's table has in-frame clones only and misses some. Of about 210,000 clones listed, around 81% are singletons. The sequenced sample was peripheral blood. All receptors come from a man between 60 and 75 years old with COVID-19, enrolled during active disease. Both conserved end residues are part of each CDR3. Each record gives: V gene, D gene, J gene, clone size, CDR3 DNA, CDR3 protein. The D gene is left open where the match is weak. Rows give clone size only sometimes, using once, few, many, or a class for an expanded clone.

TRBV7-8	TRBD1	TRBJ2-7	.	TGTGCCAGCAGCAAGGACAGGGCGTCCTACGAGCAGTACTTC	CASSKDRASYEQYF
TRBV6-1	.	TRBJ1-5	few	TGTGCCAGCAGTGAAGGGGCAGGGATTGTCCAGCCCCAGCATTTT	CASSEGAGIVQPQHF
TRBV6-2/TRBV6-3	.	TRBJ2-7	.	TGTGCCAGCAGTTACGGTGGCGGAGGATACGAGCAGTACTTC	CASSYGGGGYEQYF
TRBV5-4	.	TRBJ1-4	.	TGTGCCAGCAGCTCCCGGGCGGCAGGGACTAATGAAAAACTGTTTTTT	CASSSRAAGTNEKLFF
TRBV10-3	TRBD2	TRBJ2-5	few	TGTGCCACAGCTGGGACTAGCGGGAGAGAGACCCAGTACTTC	CATAGTSGRETQYF
TRBV9	TRBD2	TRBJ2-7	.	TGTGCCAGCAGCGTAGCTAGTAGCGGGGTCTACGAGCAGTACTTC	CASSVASSGVYEQYF
TRBV18	.	TRBJ2-5	.	TGTGCCAGCTCACTGTATAATCGAGGACAGACCCAAGAGACCCAGTACTTC	CASSLYNRGQTQETQYF
TRBV7-2	TRBD1	TRBJ2-1	.	TGTGCCAGCATCATGGACAGGGGAGGTAATGAGCAGTTCTTC	CASIMDRGGNEQFF
TRBV3-1/TRBV3-2	.	TRBJ2-7	.	TGTGCCAGCAGCCCGTCCAGGGTTCCCTACGAGCAGTACTTC	CASSPSRVPYEQYF
TRBV24-1	.	TRBJ1-2	.	TGTGCCACCAGTCATTTACACGATCGAGCGGCTAACTATGGCTACACCTTC	CATSHLHDRAANYGYTF
TRBV3-1/TRBV3-2	.	TRBJ1-1	.	TGTGCCAGCAGCCAAGACCTATACACTGAAGCTTTCTTT	CASSQDLYTEAFF
TRBV7-3	.	TRBJ1-4	.	TGTGCCAGCAGCCCCACGGCCGGGAGAGGGAAACTGTTTTTT	CASSPTAGRGKLFF
TRBV7-2	.	TRBJ2-3	.	TGTGCCAGCAGCTCCACTAGCATCAGCACAGATACGCAGTATTTT	CASSSTSISTDTQYF
TRBV6-5	.	TRBJ1-6	.	TGTGCCAGCAGTTACGGGGCCGGGGGCTATAATTCACCCCTCCACTTT	CASSYGAGGYNSPLHF
TRBV27	.	TRBJ1-2	.	TGTGCCAGCAGTTTCGAACCCTACTCCTATGGCTACACCTTC	CASSFEPYSYGYTF
TRBV2	TRBD1	TRBJ1-1	.	TGTGCCAGCAGAGCCGGGACAGGGAACGCTGAAGCTTTCTTT	CASRAGTGNAEAFF
TRBV12-3/TRBV12-4	TRBD1	TRBJ1-2	.	TGTGCCAGCAGTTGGGACAGGGACAATGGCTACACCTTC	CASSWDRDNGYTF
TRBV7-2	.	TRBJ2-7	.	TGTGCCAGCACTTGGGCACAATCTCCCTCCTACGAGCAGTACTTC	CASTWAQSPSYEQYF
TRBV2	.	TRBJ2-2	.	TGTGCCAGCAGTGCACGCCAATCGAGCGGGGAGCTGTTTTTT	CASSARQSSGELFF
TRBV6-5	.	TRBJ1-5	once	TGTGCCAGCAGTTCGGACGGGGGAAGCAATCAGCCCCAGCATTTT	CASSSDGGSNQPQHF
TRBV7-9	.	TRBJ1-3	.	TGTGCCAGCAGCCCAGATATCTCTGGAAACACCATATATTTT	CASSPDISGNTIYF
TRBV2	TRBD1	TRBJ1-2	.	TGTGCCAGCAGTGAGAGGGACAGAGCTAACTATGGCTACACCTTC	CASSERDRANYGYTF
TRBV9	TRBD1	TRBJ1-2	.	TGTGCCAGCAGCGTAGCTCCGACAGGGTCTGGCTACACCTTC	CASSVAPTGSGYTF
TRBV19	.	TRBJ1-2	.	TGTGCCAGTAGACCCACAGGACCCACTATGGGCTACACCTTC	CASRPTGPTMGYTF
TRBV4-1	.	TRBJ1-4	.	TGCGCCAGCAGCCCACAGGGCCAATCAACTAATGAAAAACTGTTTTTT	CASSPQGQSTNEKLFF
TRBV6-6	.	TRBJ2-5	.	TGTGCCAGCAGTAGTCCTAGCGTGTACCAAGAGACCCAGTACTTC	CASSSPSVYQETQYF
TRBV4-2	TRBD1	TRBJ2-2	.	TGTGCCAGCAGCCAAGTCCGGGACAGGGACACCGGGGAGCTGTTTTTT	CASSQVRDRDTGELFF
TRBV10-3	.	TRBJ2-1	.	TGTGCCATCAGTTCCCTGAGCTCCTACAATGAGCAGTTCTTC	CAISSLSSYNEQFF
TRBV10-3	.	TRBJ2-7	.	TGTGCCATCGCGGCTCCCTACGAGCAGTACTTC	CAIAAPYEQYF
TRBV23-1	.	TRBJ1-2	.	TGCGCCAGCAGTCAATCTTGCCAGAATCATGGCTACACCTTC	CASSQSCQNHGYTF
TRBV30	.	TRBJ1-1	.	TGTGCCTGGAGGGCAGGGAGGACTGAAGCTTTCTTT	CAWRAGRTEAFF
TRBV2	.	TRBJ1-4	.	TGTGCCAGCAGGAACAGCCGTAATGAAAAACTGTTTTTT	CASRNSRNEKLFF
TRBV5-6	.	TRBJ1-2	.	TGTGCCACCCTATGGGGGCGTGGGAACTATGGCTACACCTTC	CATLWGRGNYGYTF
TRBV2	.	TRBJ1-1	.	TGTGCCAGCAGTCGGGACACCAAGGGAGCTGAAGCTTTCTTT	CASSRDTKGAEAFF
TRBV7-9	.	TRBJ1-5	.	TGTGCCAGCAGCTTAAGGGGGGGCTCGAATCAGCCCCAGCATTTT	CASSLRGGSNQPQHF
TRBV5-1	.	TRBJ1-1	.	TGCGCCAGCAGCTTGGTTGGACCGGGGGTGTTGGGGAACACTGAAGCTTTCTTT	CASSLVGPGVLGNTEAFF
TRBV9	TRBD1	TRBJ1-1	.	TGTGCCAGCAGCGTAGAGGCAGGGGGTACTGAAGCTTTCTTT	CASSVEAGGTEAFF
TRBV28	.	TRBJ1-4	.	TGTGCCAGCAACAGCAGGGCGATCGATCCTAATGAAAAACTGTTTTTT	CASNSRAIDPNEKLFF
TRBV12-3/TRBV12-4	.	TRBJ2-5	.	TGTGCCAGCAGTTCCGGGACTGGAGAGACCCAGTACTTC	CASSSGTGETQYF
TRBV19	.	TRBJ1-4	.	TGTGCCAGTTCTAAATCGGTGGGCGAAAAACTGTTTTTT	CASSKSVGEKLFF
TRBV10-3	.	TRBJ2-5	.	TGTGCCATCAGTGGGAGACGGGACCAAGAGACCCAGTACTTC	CAISGRRDQETQYF
TRBV18	TRBD1	TRBJ1-5	.	TGTGCCAGCCGGGGTGAGGGGGCAGTTTATAGCAATCAGCCCCAGCATTTT	CASRGEGAVYSNQPQHF
TRBV19	TRBD1	TRBJ1-6	.	TGTGCCAGTAGTCCGATCGACAGGGCGGACGATTCACCCCTCCACTTT	CASSPIDRADDSPLHF
TRBV15	TRBD1	TRBJ1-1	.	TGTGCCACCAGCAAGGGACAGAAGTTTGAAGCTTTCTTT	CATSKGQKFEAFF
TRBV5-1	TRBD1	TRBJ1-6	.	TGCGCCAGCAGCGATAAAACGACAGGGGGGAATTCACCCCTCCACTTT	CASSDKTTGGNSPLHF
TRBV18	.	TRBJ1-5	.	TGTGCCAGCTCGGGGAGCAGCAATCAGCCCCAGCATTTT	CASSGSSNQPQHF
TRBV19	.	TRBJ1-2	.	TGTGCCAGTAGATGGCGAGGGAACTATGGCTACACCTTC	CASRWRGNYGYTF